This T cell receptor (beta chain) was found in a study of blood T cell repertoires in COVID-19 (dated by TCRdb to the early 2020s). Notes on the research overall: The collaborator samples originated in the United States, Italy and Spain and spanned the acute and convalescent phases of COVID-19. The prospective study material was composed of cDNA or gDNA derived from T cells, B-cell-depleted T cells, or PBMCs. Where HLA class I and class II types were available, the types were taken from metadata supplied by the sample provider, not from assay-based typing. Samples came from the ongoing ImmuneRACE study (first 160 participants) plus 1,254 subjects from 6 global collaborators. A freely available public database, intended as a resource for researchers studying the immune response to SARS-CoV-2, is where the repertoires were released. A de-identified subject ID, COVID-19 status, age in years and sex were almost always included in the sample metadata. The dataset comprised deeply sampled blood TCRbeta repertoires from subjects exposed to, actively infected with, or recovered from COVID-19.

As for this clone: Its binding antigen is unknown. The input lacks base qualities; no much larger clone sits a single base away.

TCRbeta CDR3 regions were amplified from genomic DNA by means of the immunoSEQ Assay, a bias-controlled multiplex PCR. The study's own analysis went as follows. Nucleated cell counts per sample were estimated from amplification of reference gene primers within the assay. To quantify the absolute abundance of each unique TCRbeta CDR3 rearrangement, sequence reads were collapsed and filtered. For each sample, productive Simpson clonality was calculated as the square root of Simpson's diversity index over productive rearrangements. The immuneACCESS repertoire file appears here via TCRdb, limited to in-frame rearrangements. These files lack a portion of the clones; in checked studies, under half of the deficit traces to unresolved V genes, and the cause of the others is not known. That table is the source of V, J and clone size, and D and trimming were worked out from the DNA. This sample lists around 56,000 clones; about 73% were detected once. The ten most abundant clones make up 15% to 20% of the sample.

Overall results and qualifications from the work: The amount of clinical and demographic metadata varied by source and participant and was provided uncurated.

CDR1 and CDR2 are drawn from the germline V gene: KGHSH, LQKENI. Taken from cysteine to phenylalanine, the CDR3 has 16 residues. Only the CDR3 DNA stays, 48 bases, in frame from base 1. Compared with germline, V lacks 3 bases and J lacks 3 bases; bases without a gene match: 4. Whole blood was collected in K2EDTA tubes by collaborating institutions according to the institutions' own protocols. For TCRbeta analysis, collaborator samples were shipped as frozen whole blood, as isolated PBMCs, or as DNA extracted from either sample type. This receptor was identified in a woman aged 45-59 years with active or convalescent COVID-19. Source material: peripheral blood. The chain uses TRBV18 and TRBJ2-2, with 10 bases in between that match TRBD1. The CDR3 in this case is CASSPRQGADTGELFF. DNA sequence: TGTGCCAGCTCACCGCGACAGGGGGCCGACACCGGGGAGCTGTTTTTT.